This is a list of T cell receptor beta chains from one sample in a study of blood T cell repertoires in COVID-19. Libraries were prepared by immunoSEQ multiplex PCR; TCRdb keeps only in-frame clonotypes and omits some of them. The table lists about 110,000 clones, around 90% of them singletons. Sequencing was done on a sample of peripheral blood. The receptors shown here come from a woman aged 25 to 39 with acute or convalescent COVID-19. Both conserved end residues are part of each CDR3. The D gene is left open where the match is weak. For some rows the clone size is stated as once, few or many, or as a class when expanded; others skip it.

TGTGCCAGTACCGGACTGGGAGAAATCTCTGGGGCCAACGTCCTGACTTTC	CASTGLGEISGANVLTF	TRBJ2-6	-	-	TRBV19
TGTGCCACCAGCAGAGATCTGAAGAAGCGCGACCCCTCCTACGAGCAGTACTTC	CATSRDLKKRDPSYEQYF	TRBJ2-7	-	-	TRBV15
TGTGCCTGGAGTGCCCGTCAGGGGGGAGAGCAGTACTTC	CAWSARQGGEQYF	TRBJ2-7	-	-	TRBV30
TGTGCCAGCAGGCTAGACGGGACAGGGGGCCGGGGCTACACCTTC	CASRLDGTGGRGYTF	TRBJ1-2	-	TRBD1	TRBV7-8
TGCGCCAGCAGCTTGGTTCAGGGGGCCGATGGCTACACCTTC	CASSLVQGADGYTF	TRBJ1-2	-	TRBD1	TRBV5-1
TGTGCCAGCAGTCACACCCCTCCGACAGGGGTCTATGGCTACACCTTC	CASSHTPPTGVYGYTF	TRBJ1-2	-	TRBD1	TRBV27
TGTGCCAGCAGCGTAGGCAGACTAGCGGGGAAAAACATTCAGTACTTC	CASSVGRLAGKNIQYF	TRBJ2-4	-	TRBD2	TRBV9
TGTGCCGGTCGGGGGGGAGTTAACTATGGCTACACCTTC	CAGRGGVNYGYTF	TRBJ1-2	-	-	TRBV2
TGTGCCAGCAGCACCCGGTCGGACAGTGAAGCTTTCTTT	CASSTRSDSEAFF	TRBJ1-1	-	-	TRBV11-3
TGTGCCAGCAGCCTCCGGGACACCAGCTCCTACGAGCAGTACTTC	CASSLRDTSSYEQYF	TRBJ2-7	-	-	TRBV5-5
TGTGCCACCCGTGGGAGCTACGAGCAGTACTTC	CATRGSYEQYF	TRBJ2-7	-	-	TRBV6-5
TGTGCCAGCTCACCAGGGATCGCTTACAGGGATGACACTGAAGCTTTCTTT	CASSPGIAYRDDTEAFF	TRBJ1-1	-	-	TRBV18
TGTGCCAGCAGCTTGACTAGCGGGGGAGTTCTAGATACGCAGTATTTT	CASSLTSGGVLDTQYF	TRBJ2-3	-	TRBD2	TRBV7-2
TGTGCCAGCAGACCCCCCGCAGGGCCCTCCTACGAGCAGTACTTC	CASRPPAGPSYEQYF	TRBJ2-7	-	-	TRBV28
TGTGCCAGCAGCCAGAGAAGGGACATGTATACGGCGGGCACCGGGGAGCTGTTTTTT	CASSQRRDMYTAGTGELFF	TRBJ2-2	-	-	TRBV7-6
TGTGCCAGCAGCAGCGGGACTAGAACAGATACGCAGTATTTT	CASSSGTRTDTQYF	TRBJ2-3	-	TRBD2	TRBV2
TGTGCTAGTGGTCCACGGACAGGGGCTTCCACAGATACGCAGTATTTT	CASGPRTGASTDTQYF	TRBJ2-3	-	TRBD1	TRBV12-5
TGTGCCAGCAGCGTGGACAGGGTCTATGGCTACACCTTC	CASSVDRVYGYTF	TRBJ1-2	-	TRBD1	TRBV3-1/TRBV3-2
TGTGCCAGCAGTCCGATTGTCAGGGTTTCACCCCTCCACTTT	CASSPIVRVSPLHF	TRBJ1-6	-	-	TRBV6-6
TGTGCCAGCAGCCCCTGGGCACACAATGAGCAGTTCTTC	CASSPWAHNEQFF	TRBJ2-1	-	-	TRBV7-9
TGTGCCAGCAGCCAGGACAGGGAACGCTACACCTTC	CASSQDRERYTF	TRBJ1-2	-	TRBD1	TRBV3-1/TRBV3-2
TGCGCCAGCAGCTTGGCTTATAATGATGGCTACACCTTC	CASSLAYNDGYTF	TRBJ1-2	-	-	TRBV5-1
TGTGCCAGCAGCCCGGGGGAACTAGGGATCGGGGAGCTGTTTTTT	CASSPGELGIGELFF	TRBJ2-2	few	-	TRBV7-9
TGTGCCAGCAGCTTCCGGGATGAGCAGTTCTTC	CASSFRDEQFF	TRBJ2-1	-	-	TRBV13
TGCGCCAGCAGCTTGTTGCCGGAGAGTAGGAACAATGAGCAGTTCTTC	CASSLLPESRNNEQFF	TRBJ2-1	-	-	TRBV5-1
TGTGCCAGCAGCTTAGATGGAGTGTATGAAGCTTTCTTT	CASSLDGVYEAFF	TRBJ1-1	-	-	TRBV11-3
TGTGCCAGCAGCACCATCGGACAGGGATCTTACGAGCAGTACTTC	CASSTIGQGSYEQYF	TRBJ2-7	once	TRBD1	TRBV6-6
TGTGCCAGCAGCTTACTAGCGGGGGACCAAGAGACCCAGTACTTC	CASSLLAGDQETQYF	TRBJ2-5	-	TRBD2	TRBV7-6
TGTGCCAGCAGCTTAGACGGGGGGCGTCACACTGAAGCTTTCTTT	CASSLDGGRHTEAFF	TRBJ1-1	-	-	TRBV11-2
TGTGCCAGCAGCTTGGCTGGCAGGAGGGAAAGAGCTTTCTTT	CASSLAGRRERAFF	TRBJ1-1	-	-	TRBV5-4
TGTGCCAGCAGGCCGGGACAGTTGAGATATGAAGCTTTCTTT	CASRPGQLRYEAFF	TRBJ1-1	-	TRBD1	TRBV6-5
TGTGCCAGCAGCCAAGAGGATGGCAGGGGCGGGGAAAAACTGTTTTTT	CASSQEDGRGGEKLFF	TRBJ1-4	-	-	TRBV4-2
TGTGCCAGCAGTCCGGTCCGGGGGACGTCCTACGAGCAGTACTTC	CASSPVRGTSYEQYF	TRBJ2-7	-	-	TRBV27
TGTGCCAGCAGCTTCCAGGATAACTATGGCTACACCTTC	CASSFQDNYGYTF	TRBJ1-2	few	-	TRBV5-6
TGTGCCAGCAGCCCGCCGACAGGGGATACTAATGAAAAACTGTTTTTT	CASSPPTGDTNEKLFF	TRBJ1-4	-	TRBD1	TRBV7-9
TGTGCCAGCAGCTTAGAAGCGGGACCCTACGAGCAGTACTTC	CASSLEAGPYEQYF	TRBJ2-7	-	TRBD2	TRBV11-2
TGTGCCAGCTCACCTCTGACAGGTGATGGCTACACCTTC	CASSPLTGDGYTF	TRBJ1-2	-	-	TRBV18
TGTGCCAGCGGTTCAACTGGGGGGGGGACTAATGAAAAACTGTTTTTT	CASGSTGGGTNEKLFF	TRBJ1-4	-	-	TRBV28
TGTGCCAGCAGCACCAGGCTGGCCAATGAAAAACTGTTTTTT	CASSTRLANEKLFF	TRBJ1-4	-	-	TRBV7-2
TGTGCCAGTAGTATAGATGAGCGGAGGGGCGGGGAGCTGTTTTTT	CASSIDERRGGELFF	TRBJ2-2	-	-	TRBV19
TGTGCCAGCAGCTCTTCCCTTAATTACAGGGGGCAGGATGGCTACACCTTC	CASSSSLNYRGQDGYTF	TRBJ1-2	few	TRBD1	TRBV7-2
TGTGCTAGTGGTTTAAACCGGGACATCTCTGGAAACACCATATATTTT	CASGLNRDISGNTIYF	TRBJ1-3	-	-	TRBV12-5
TGTGCCAGCAGCTTAGCCGGACTAGGCCCCTTCTCCTACGAGCAGTACTTC	CASSLAGLGPFSYEQYF	TRBJ2-7	-	TRBD2	TRBV7-6
TGTGCCTGGAAGGGGGCGAGCTATGGCTACACCTTC	CAWKGASYGYTF	TRBJ1-2	-	TRBD1	TRBV30
TGTGCCAGCAGGCCTGACAGTAGCACAGATACGCAGTATTTT	CASRPDSSTDTQYF	TRBJ2-3	-	-	TRBV28
TGTGCCAGCAGCTTGGCGCGACAGGCAACTGGAAACACCATATATTTT	CASSLARQATGNTIYF	TRBJ1-3	-	-	TRBV5-8
TGTGCCAGCAGTGGACCTTATCCCGACAGCATAAACACTGAAGCTTTCTTT	CASSGPYPDSINTEAFF	TRBJ1-1	-	-	TRBV25-1
TGTGCCAGCAGCCGGGACAGAAACTCTGGAAACACCATATATTTT	CASSRDRNSGNTIYF	TRBJ1-3	-	TRBD1	TRBV2
TGTGCCACGGGACTAGCGGGGGGGCAGGGTGAGCAGTTCTTC	CATGLAGGQGEQFF	TRBJ2-1	-	TRBD2	TRBV10-3
TGTGCCATCAGTTCCGGGACAGGGGATTTCTATGGCTACACCTTC	CAISSGTGDFYGYTF	TRBJ1-2	-	TRBD1	TRBV10-3
TGTGCCAGCAGCCAAACAGGGTCCTATGGCTACACCTTC	CASSQTGSYGYTF	TRBJ1-2	-	-	TRBV3-1/TRBV3-2
TGTGCCAGCAGCTTGAGTTTCTCACCCCTCCACTTT	CASSLSFSPLHF	TRBJ1-6	-	-	TRBV7-9
TGTGCCAGCAGCCCAAGAGCGTCATCTTCCGGAGCTTTCTTT	CASSPRASSSGAFF	TRBJ1-1	-	-	TRBV3-1/TRBV3-2
TGTGCCATCAGTGAGGTTCCCAGGAACGGCTACACCTTC	CAISEVPRNGYTF	TRBJ1-2	-	-	TRBV10-3
TGTGCCAGTAGTTCACACGGGGGGGCCGGGGAGCTGTTTTTT	CASSSHGGAGELFF	TRBJ2-2	-	TRBD2	TRBV19
TGTGCCAGCAGTTTACTCACTAGCTCTGGAAACACCATATATTTT	CASSLLTSSGNTIYF	TRBJ1-3	-	-	TRBV28
TGTGCCAGCAGTGAGGGCATTTCCTATGGCTACACCTTC	CASSEGISYGYTF	TRBJ1-2	-	-	TRBV6-1